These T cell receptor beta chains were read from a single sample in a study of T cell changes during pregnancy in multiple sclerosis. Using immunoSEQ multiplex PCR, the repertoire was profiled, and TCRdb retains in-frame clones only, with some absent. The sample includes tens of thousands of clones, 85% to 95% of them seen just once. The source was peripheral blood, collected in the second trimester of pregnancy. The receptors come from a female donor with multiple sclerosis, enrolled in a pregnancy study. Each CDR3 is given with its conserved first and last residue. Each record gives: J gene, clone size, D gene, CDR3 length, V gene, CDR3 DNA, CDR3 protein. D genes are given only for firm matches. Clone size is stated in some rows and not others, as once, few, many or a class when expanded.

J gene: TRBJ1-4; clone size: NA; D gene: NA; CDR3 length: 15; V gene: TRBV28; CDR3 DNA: TGTGCCAGCAGTCCAACAGGGATGCTAAAAGAAAAACTGTTTTTT; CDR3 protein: CASSPTGMLKEKLFF
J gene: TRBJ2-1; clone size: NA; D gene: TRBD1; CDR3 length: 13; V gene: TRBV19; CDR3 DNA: TGTGCCAGTCGAAACACAGGGGCAAATGAGCAGTTCTTC; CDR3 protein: CASRNTGANEQFF
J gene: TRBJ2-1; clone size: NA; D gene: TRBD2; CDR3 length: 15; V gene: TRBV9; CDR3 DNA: TGTGCCAGCAGCTCGCTAGCGGGAGGTTCCGGTGAGCAGTTCTTC; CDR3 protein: CASSSLAGGSGEQFF
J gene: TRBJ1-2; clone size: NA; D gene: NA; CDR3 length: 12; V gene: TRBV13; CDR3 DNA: TGTGCCAGCAGCCAACAGGGTTATGGCTACACCTTC; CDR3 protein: CASSQQGYGYTF
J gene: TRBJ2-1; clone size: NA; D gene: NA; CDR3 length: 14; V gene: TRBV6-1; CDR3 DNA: TGTGCCAGCAGCCCAAGACTAGTTGGCAATGAGCAGTTCTTC; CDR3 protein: CASSPRLVGNEQFF
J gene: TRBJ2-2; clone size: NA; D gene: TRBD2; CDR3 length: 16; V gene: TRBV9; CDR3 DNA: TGTGCCAGCAGCGCTCGGGGGGGGGTCGGAACCGGGGAGCTGTTTTTT; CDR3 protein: CASSARGGVGTGELFF
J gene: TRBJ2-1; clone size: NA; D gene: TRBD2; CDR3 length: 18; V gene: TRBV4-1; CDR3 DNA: TGCGCCAGCAGCCAAGTTGGTATATTCGGACTAGGCAGCGGTGAGCAGTTCTTC; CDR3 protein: CASSQVGIFGLGSGEQFF
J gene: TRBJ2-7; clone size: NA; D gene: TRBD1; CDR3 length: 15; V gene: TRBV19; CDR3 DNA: TGTGCCAGTGCCCCGGGACAGCTTAACTACTACGAGCAGTACTTC; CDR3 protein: CASAPGQLNYYEQYF
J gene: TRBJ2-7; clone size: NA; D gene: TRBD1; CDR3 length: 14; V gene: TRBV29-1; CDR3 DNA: TGCAGCGTTGAAGGGGGACAGGGCTCCTACGAGCAGTACTTC; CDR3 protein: CSVEGGQGSYEQYF
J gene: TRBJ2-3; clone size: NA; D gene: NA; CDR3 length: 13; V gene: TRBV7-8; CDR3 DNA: TGTGCCAGCAGCTTAGGAGGCGCAGATACGCAGTATTTT; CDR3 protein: CASSLGGADTQYF
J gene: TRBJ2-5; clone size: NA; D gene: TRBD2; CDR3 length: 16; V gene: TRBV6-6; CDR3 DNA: TGTGCCAGCAGTTACTCGTTGACTAGCGGGAAGGAGACCCAGTACTTC; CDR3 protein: CASSYSLTSGKETQYF
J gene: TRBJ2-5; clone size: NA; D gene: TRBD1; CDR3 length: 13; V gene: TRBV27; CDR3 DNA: TGTGCCAGCAGTATGACAGGGCCGGAGACCCAGTACTTC; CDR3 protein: CASSMTGPETQYF
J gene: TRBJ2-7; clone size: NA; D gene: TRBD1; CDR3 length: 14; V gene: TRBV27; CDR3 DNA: TGTGCCAGCAGCCGACAGGGGGAGACCTACGAGCAGTACTTC; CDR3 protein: CASSRQGETYEQYF
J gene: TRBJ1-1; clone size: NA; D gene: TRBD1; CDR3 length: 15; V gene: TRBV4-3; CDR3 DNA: TGCGCCAGCAGCGGCCCGGGACAGGGGGCTACAGAAGCTTTCTTT; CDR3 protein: CASSGPGQGATEAFF
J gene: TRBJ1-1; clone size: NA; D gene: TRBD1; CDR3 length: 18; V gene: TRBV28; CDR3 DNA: TGTGCCAGCAACTTCCCTCTCCGTAAAGGGGGCGAGAGCACTGAAGCTTTCTTT; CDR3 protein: CASNFPLRKGGESTEAFF
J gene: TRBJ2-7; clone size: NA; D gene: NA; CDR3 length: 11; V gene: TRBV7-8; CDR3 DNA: TGTGCCAGCAGCCACTCCTACGAGCAGTACTTC; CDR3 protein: CASSHSYEQYF
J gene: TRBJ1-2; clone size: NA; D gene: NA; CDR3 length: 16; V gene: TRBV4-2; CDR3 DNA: TGTGCCAGCAGCCAAGAGCCCGCGGCAGGGGACTATGGCTACACCTTC; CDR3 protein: CASSQEPAAGDYGYTF
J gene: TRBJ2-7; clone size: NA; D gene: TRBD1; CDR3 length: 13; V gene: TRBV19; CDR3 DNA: TGTGCCAGTAGTTGGACAGGGGACAACGAGCAGTACTTC; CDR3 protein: CASSWTGDNEQYF
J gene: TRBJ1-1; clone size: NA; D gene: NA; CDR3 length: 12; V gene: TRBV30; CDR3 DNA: TGTGCCTGGAGTGTTTACGGAGGTGAAGCTTTCTTT; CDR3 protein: CAWSVYGGEAFF
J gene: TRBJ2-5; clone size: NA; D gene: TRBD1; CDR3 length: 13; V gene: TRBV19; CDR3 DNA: TGTGCCAGTAGCACAGGGGTCTCAGAGACCCAGTACTTC; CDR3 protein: CASSTGVSETQYF
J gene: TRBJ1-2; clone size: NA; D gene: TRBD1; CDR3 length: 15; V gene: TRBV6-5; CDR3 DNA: TGTGCCAGCAGCCACCGGGCAGGGGGCGGGTATGGCTACACCTTC; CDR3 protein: CASSHRAGGGYGYTF
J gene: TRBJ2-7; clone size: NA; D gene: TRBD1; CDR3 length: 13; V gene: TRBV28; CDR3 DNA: TGTGCCAGCATGGACAGGGCGGGCCACGAGCAGTACTTC; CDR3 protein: CASMDRAGHEQYF
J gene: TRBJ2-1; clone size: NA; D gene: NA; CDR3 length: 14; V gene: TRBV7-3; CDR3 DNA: TGTGCCAGCAGCTTAAGTCCGGGTTACAATGAGCAGTTCTTC; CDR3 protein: CASSLSPGYNEQFF
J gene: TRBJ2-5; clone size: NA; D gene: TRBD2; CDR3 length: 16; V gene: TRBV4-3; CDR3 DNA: TGCGCCAGCAGCCAAGAGAGTCCAGCGGGATATGAGACCCAGTACTTC; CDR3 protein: CASSQESPAGYETQYF
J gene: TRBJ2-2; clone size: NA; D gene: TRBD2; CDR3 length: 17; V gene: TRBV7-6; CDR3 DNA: TGTGCCAGCAGCTTAGGGTGGACTAGCACTAACACCGGGGAGCTGTTTTTT; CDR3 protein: CASSLGWTSTNTGELFF
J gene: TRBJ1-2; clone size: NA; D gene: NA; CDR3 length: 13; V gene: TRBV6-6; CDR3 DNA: TGTGCCAGCAGCCTACAGGGTGACTATGGCTACACCTTC; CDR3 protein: CASSLQGDYGYTF
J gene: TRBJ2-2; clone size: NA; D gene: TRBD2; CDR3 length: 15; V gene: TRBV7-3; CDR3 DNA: TGTGCCAGCAGGATTAGCGGGAGCCCTGCCGGGGAGCTGTTTTTT; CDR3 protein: CASRISGSPAGELFF
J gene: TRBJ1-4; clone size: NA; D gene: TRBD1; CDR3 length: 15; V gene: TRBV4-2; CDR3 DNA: TGTGCCAGCAGCCTGACCGGGACAGGGAATGAAAAACTGTTTTTT; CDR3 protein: CASSLTGTGNEKLFF
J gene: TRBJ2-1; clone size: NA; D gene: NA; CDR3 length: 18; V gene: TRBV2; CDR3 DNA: TGTGCCAGCAGAGAGACAGGAGCCCTTTCTCGCTCCTACAATGAGCAGTTCTTC; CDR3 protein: CASRETGALSRSYNEQFF
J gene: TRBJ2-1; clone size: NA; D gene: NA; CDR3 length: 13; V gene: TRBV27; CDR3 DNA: TGTGCCAGCAGTTTATTCTTCGGGAATGAGCAGTTCTTC; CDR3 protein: CASSLFFGNEQFF
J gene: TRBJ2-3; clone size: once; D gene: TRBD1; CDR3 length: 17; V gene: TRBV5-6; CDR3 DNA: TGTGCCAGCAGCCAGGACAGGGGTCTACTTAGCACAGATACGCAGTATTTT; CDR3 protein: CASSQDRGLLSTDTQYF
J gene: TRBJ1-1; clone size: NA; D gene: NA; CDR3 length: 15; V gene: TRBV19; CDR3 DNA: TGTGCCAGCCGACAACAGGGTTTTATGAACACTGAAGCTTTCTTT; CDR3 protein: CASRQQGFMNTEAFF
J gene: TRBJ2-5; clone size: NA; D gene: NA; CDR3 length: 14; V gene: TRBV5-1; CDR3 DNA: TGCGCCAGCAGCTTGGCAGGGTTAGAAGAGACCCAGTACTTC; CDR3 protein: CASSLAGLEETQYF
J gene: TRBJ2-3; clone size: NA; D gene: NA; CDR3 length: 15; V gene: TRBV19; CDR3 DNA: TGTGCCAGTAGTATAGTAACACACCCCCCAGATACGCAGTATTTT; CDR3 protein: CASSIVTHPPDTQYF
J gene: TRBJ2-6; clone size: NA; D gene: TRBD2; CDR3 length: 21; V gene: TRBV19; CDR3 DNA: TGTGCCAGTAGTATAACCTTCCTAGCGGGAGGCTTCAGCTCTGGGGCCAACGTCCTGACTTTC; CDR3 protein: CASSITFLAGGFSSGANVLTF
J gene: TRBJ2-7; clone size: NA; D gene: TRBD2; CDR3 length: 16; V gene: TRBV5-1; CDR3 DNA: TGCGCCAGCAGCCGAACCGGACTAGCGGGACGCTACGAGCAGTACTTC; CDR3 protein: CASSRTGLAGRYEQYF
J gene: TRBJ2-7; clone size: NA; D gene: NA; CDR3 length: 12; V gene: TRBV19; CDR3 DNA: TGTGCCACCACGGGGGACAGCTACGAGCAGTACTTC; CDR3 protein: CATTGDSYEQYF
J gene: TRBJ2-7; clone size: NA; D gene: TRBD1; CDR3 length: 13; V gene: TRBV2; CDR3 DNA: TGTGCCAGCAGTTGGACAGGGTCCTACGAGCAGTACTTC; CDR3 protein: CASSWTGSYEQYF
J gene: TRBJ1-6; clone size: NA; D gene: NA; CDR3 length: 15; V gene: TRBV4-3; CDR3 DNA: TGCGCCAGCAGCCAGAGCGGGACCCTCAGGTCACCCCTCCACTTT; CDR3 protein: CASSQSGTLRSPLHF
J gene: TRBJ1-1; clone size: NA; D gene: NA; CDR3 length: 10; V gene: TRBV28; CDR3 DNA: TGTGCCAGCAGTTCGAGTGAAGCTTTCTTT; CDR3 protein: CASSSSEAFF
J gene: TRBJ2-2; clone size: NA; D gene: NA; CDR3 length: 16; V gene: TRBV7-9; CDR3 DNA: TGTGCCAGCAGCTTATTTCCGGGGTTGTACACCGGGGAGCTGTTTTTT; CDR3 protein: CASSLFPGLYTGELFF
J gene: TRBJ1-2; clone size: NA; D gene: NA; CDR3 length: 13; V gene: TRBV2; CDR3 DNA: TGTGCCAGCAGTGAGCGGACGCCGGGGGGCTACACCTTC; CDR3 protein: CASSERTPGGYTF
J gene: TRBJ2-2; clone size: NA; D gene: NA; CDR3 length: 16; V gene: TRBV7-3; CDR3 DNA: TGTGCCAGCAGCTTAACACCGGGACTCGGCACCGGGGAGCTGTTTTTT; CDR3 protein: CASSLTPGLGTGELFF
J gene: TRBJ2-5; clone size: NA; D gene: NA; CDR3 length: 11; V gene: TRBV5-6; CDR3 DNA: TGTGCCAGCAGCTATCAGGAGACCCAGTACTTC; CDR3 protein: CASSYQETQYF
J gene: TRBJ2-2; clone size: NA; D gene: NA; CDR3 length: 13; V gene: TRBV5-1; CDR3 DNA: TGCGCCAGCAGCCAGACAGGATCCGGGGAGCTGTTTTTT; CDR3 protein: CASSQTGSGELFF
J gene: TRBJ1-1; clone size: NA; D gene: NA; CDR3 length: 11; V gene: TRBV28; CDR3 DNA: TGTGCCAGCAGTTTACAGTACGAAGCTTTCTTT; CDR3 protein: CASSLQYEAFF
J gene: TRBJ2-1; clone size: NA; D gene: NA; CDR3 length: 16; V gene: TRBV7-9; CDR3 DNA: TGTGCCAGCAGCTCACTAGGGAGTTTCTCCTACAATGAGCAGTTCTTC; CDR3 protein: CASSSLGSFSYNEQFF
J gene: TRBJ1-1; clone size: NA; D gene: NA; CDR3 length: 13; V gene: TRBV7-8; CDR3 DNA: TGTGCCAGCAGCTTCGCGGATGTCACTGAAGCTTTCTTT; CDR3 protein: CASSFADVTEAFF
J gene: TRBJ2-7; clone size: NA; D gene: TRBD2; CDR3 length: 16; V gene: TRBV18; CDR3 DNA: TGTGCCAGCTCACCAAGCGCTAGCGGGAGCTCCTACGAGCAGTACTTC; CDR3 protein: CASSPSASGSSYEQYF
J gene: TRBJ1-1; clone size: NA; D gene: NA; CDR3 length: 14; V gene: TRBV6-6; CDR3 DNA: TGTGCCAGCAGTTACGGCGCGCAGGGTTTAGCAGGCTTCTTT; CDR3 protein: CASSYGAQGLAGFF